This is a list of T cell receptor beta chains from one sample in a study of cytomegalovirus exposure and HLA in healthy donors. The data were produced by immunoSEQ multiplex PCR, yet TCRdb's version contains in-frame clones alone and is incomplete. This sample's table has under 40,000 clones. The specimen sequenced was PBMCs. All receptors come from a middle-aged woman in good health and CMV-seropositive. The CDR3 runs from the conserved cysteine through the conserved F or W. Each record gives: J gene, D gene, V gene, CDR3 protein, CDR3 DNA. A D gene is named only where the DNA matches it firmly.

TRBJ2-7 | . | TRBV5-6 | CASSRGVAYEQYF | TGTGCCAGCAGCAGAGGAGTTGCCTACGAGCAGTACTTC
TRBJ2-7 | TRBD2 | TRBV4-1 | CASSQGTSGRRSAYEQYF | TGCGCCAGCAGCCAAGGGACTAGCGGGAGGAGAAGCGCCTACGAGCAGTACTTC
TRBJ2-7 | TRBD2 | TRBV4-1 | CASSQEGGLADYEQYF | TGCGCCAGCAGCCAAGAGGGGGGACTAGCGGACTACGAGCAGTACTTC
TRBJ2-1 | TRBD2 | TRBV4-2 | CASSQPLASGMNEQFF | TGTGCCAGCAGCCAACCCCTGGCTAGCGGGATGAATGAGCAGTTCTTC
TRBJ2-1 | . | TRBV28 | CASSLWGADNEQFF | TGTGCCAGCAGTTTATGGGGCGCCGACAATGAGCAGTTCTTC
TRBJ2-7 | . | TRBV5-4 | CASSLAPDFSYEQYF | TGTGCCAGCAGCTTGGCCCCGGACTTTTCCTACGAGCAGTACTTC
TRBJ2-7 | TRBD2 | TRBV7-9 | CASSLSAGVGEQYF | TGTGCCAGCAGCTTATCAGCGGGGGTGGGAGAGCAGTACTTC
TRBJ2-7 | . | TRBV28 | CASSLQNYEQYF | TGTGCCAGCAGTTTACAAAACTACGAGCAGTACTTC
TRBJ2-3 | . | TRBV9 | CASSVETGASTDTQYF | TGTGCCAGCAGCGTAGAGACAGGTGCTAGCACAGATACGCAGTATTTT
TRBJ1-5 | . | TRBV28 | CASSSPQGSNQPQHF | TGTGCCAGCAGTTCCCCACAGGGTAGCAATCAGCCCCAGCATTTT